This T cell receptor (beta chain) was identified during a study of CD8+CD57+ T cells in acquired aplastic anemia. Study-wide findings and caveats: Shared by patients and controls, 25 to 30 CD8+ CDR3s were abundant in patients. Patients were compared with controls for CD8+ Simpson's diversity, and no significant difference emerged.

This clonotype was seen a handful of times. Its specificity is unknown. CDR3 and TCR beta VDJ profiling relied on genomic DNA as the template. TCRdb re-called the reads with MiXCR, one entry per CDR3 protein. The data hold some 180,000 distinct CDR3 sequences, with 55% to 65% observed a single time. The sequenced patients had an expansion of CD8+CD57+ cells seen by flow cytometry. V was shortened by 7 bases and J by 6 bases, with 15 bases between the two germline ends. Germline lookup yields CDR1 SEHNR and CDR2 FQNEAQ (reference sequence). The CDR3 is 13 amino acids. The receptor was derived from a human donor with aplastic anemia. The chain combines TRBV7-9 with TRBJ1-1; no definite D call. Sequenced material: sorted CD4+, CD8+, or CD8+CD57+ T cells (not recorded which) from PBMCs. The CDR3 sequence is CASTPPQRAEAFF. CDR3 DNA sequence: TGTGCCAGCACCCCCCCTCAAAGGGCTGAAGCTTTCTTT.